This T cell receptor (beta chain) was captured by sequencing in a study of preoperative IRX-2 immunotherapy in early breast cancer. There are 15 residues in the CDR3. The junction had 2 bases not matched to a gene; V was cut back by 0 bases and J by 7 bases. Germline V CDR1 and CDR2: ENHRY, SYGVKD. Assay: immunoSEQ multiplex PCR; the TCRdb copy retains only in-frame clones and omits some. In the table there are approximately 25,000 clones, around 80% of which are singletons. Treatment denoted: preoperative locoregional IRX-2 cytokine immunotherapy. This phase Ib study tested locoregional IRX-2 cytokine immunotherapy given before surgery.

V usage is TRBV10-3 and J usage is TRBJ2-1; 11 nucleotides agree with TRBD2. The receptor's source is a human donor with breast cancer. The source material was lymph node tissue, sampled after IRX-2 immunotherapy. The CDR3 loop is CAISESSGRVNEQFF. DNA of the CDR3: TGTGCCATCAGTGAGTCTAGCGGGAGGGTGAATGAGCAGTTCTTC.